Presented here are 18 T cell receptor beta chains from one specimen sequenced in a study of cytomegalovirus exposure and HLA in healthy donors. With 60 Vbeta and 13 Jbeta primers, the PCR was carried out. Profiling relied on immunoSEQ multiplex PCR, and the TCRdb table lists in-frame clones only, not all of them. This sample's clone table lists 130,000 or so clones. What was sequenced was PBMCs. These TCRs come from a young woman in good health and CMV-seronegative.

J is TRBJ2-7 and V is TRBV21-1; the table names TRBD2, a call not compared with the DNA. TRBV21-1 is described as a pseudogene. The CDR3 loop spans 15 amino acids. The CDR3 nucleotides read TGTGCCAGCAGCAAAGGGAATAGCGGGAGCTACGAGCAGTACTTC. Translating gives CASSKGNSGSYEQYF.

The rearrangement links TRBV7-2 to TRBJ2-3, with TRBD2 matching 10 bases. With 1 base clipped from V and 8 bases from J, the junction kept 6 bases outside the gene matches. The germline V gene has CDR1 SGHTA and CDR2 FQGNSA. This CDR3 is 15 amino acids long. The CDR3, as DNA: TGTGCCAGCAGCTTAGAGCCTAGCGGGAGAGCTACGCAGTATTTT. Translation gives CASSLEPSGRATQYF. Using reference TRBV7-2 and TRBJ2-3 for the parts outside the CDR3, the full variable domain is GAGVSQSPSNKVTEKGKDVELRCDPISGHTALYWYRQSLGQGLEFLIYFQGNSAPDKSGLPSDRFSAERTGGSVSTLTIQRTQQEDSAVYLCASSLEPSGRATQYFGPGTRLTVL.

This sequence joins TRBV5-1 and TRBJ2-5, with D possibly being TRBD1 (6 bases). This CDR3 contains 14 residues. The V gene lost 2 bases and the J gene lost 5 bases, with 13 bases spanning the gap. Germline assignment: CDR1 SGHRS and CDR2 YFSETQ. CDR3 loop: CASSFSKGDETQYF. The CDR3 region has the DNA TGCGCCAGCAGCTTTAGCAAGGGGGATGAGACCCAGTACTTC.

The chain carries TRBV6-5 and TRBJ2-7, with TRBD2 matching over 7 bases. The ends lost 0 bases at V and 5 bases at J; junction bases unmatched: 4. The CDR3 loop spans 14 amino acids. Germline assignment: CDR1 MNHEY and CDR2 SVGAGI. The CDR3 here is CASSYSEGRDEQYF. DNA for the CDR3: TGTGCCAGCAGTTACTCGGAGGGGAGGGACGAGCAGTACTTC.

The V call is TRBV5-8, the J call TRBJ1-5, with D possibly TRBD1 on 6 matching bases. This CDR3 region has 15 residues. CDR1 SGHTS and CDR2 YDEGEE come from the germline V gene. Trimming pared 5 bases from V and 2 bases from J, leaving 14 bases between. CDR3: CASRSTGKGNQPQHF. In DNA form, the CDR3 reads TGTGCCAGCAGGTCCACAGGGAAGGGCAATCAGCCCCAGCATTTT.

The rearrangement joins TRBV29-1 to TRBJ2-1; 14 bases line up with TRBD2. Germline V gives CDR1 SQVTM, CDR2 ANQGSEA. CDR3 size: 15 residues. Trimming removed 6 bases from V and 3 bases from J; junction bases left unmatched: 4. The CDR3 nucleotides are TGCAGCGTCACGGGACTAGCGGGGGACTACAATGAGCAGTTCTTC. Its protein product is CSVTGLAGDYNEQFF.

The chain's CDR3 is CASSLGGGQGGTGELFF. CDR3 DNA sequence: TGTGCCAGCAGCTTGGGGGGCGGACAGGGAGGCACCGGGGAGCTGTTTTTT. The chain links TRBV5-4 to TRBJ2-2; 8 bases are a match to TRBD1. This CDR3 comprises 17 residues. Germline V lookup: CDR1 SGHNT, CDR2 YYREEE (reference sequence). The V gene end was trimmed by 0 bases and the J gene end by 4 bases; junction bases not matched to a gene: 8.

The rearrangement joins TRBV11-2 to TRBJ1-1, with D perhaps matching TRBD1 (6 bases). The CDR3 extends over 11 amino acids. Germline V gene data show CDR1 as SGHAT and CDR2 as FQNNGV. Trimming took 4 bases from V and 8 from J, leaving 8 bases between them. This chain's CDR3 is CASSSGQEAFF. The CDR3, as DNA: TGTGCCAGCAGCTCCGGACAGGAAGCTTTCTTT.

CDR3 sequence reads: CASSPAGNYGYTF. CDR3 nucleotide sequence: TGTGCCAGCTCACCGGCCGGGAACTATGGCTACACCTTC. The chain couples TRBV18 to TRBJ1-2; D call uncertain. The CDR3 sequence is 13 residues long. Trimming cost V 3 bases and J 2 bases, with 7 bases left between them. Germline values: CDR1 KGHSH, CDR2 LQKENI.

The V call is TRBV5-6, the J call TRBJ1-5; TRBD1 is a possible D gene (5 bases). The CDR3 has 19 residues. The V and J ends lost 4 bases and 1 base respectively, with 24 bases between them. The V gene's germline CDR1 is SGHDT and CDR2 YYEEEE. The CDR3 region is CASSPPGGGRVLSNQPQHF. The CDR3 DNA sequence: TGTGCCAGCAGCCCACCGGGGGGGGGAAGAGTGTTAAGCAATCAGCCCCAGCATTTT.

The chain is built from TRBV7-9 and TRBJ2-1, with 9 bases matching TRBD2. This CDR3 spans 15 amino acids. Germline V gene sequence: CDR1 SEHNR, CDR2 FQNEAQ (reference sequence). The ends lost 2 bases at V and 6 bases at J; junction bases unmatched: 5. CDR3 sequence: CASSLRREGFNEQFF. Written as DNA, the CDR3 is TGTGCCAGCAGCTTAAGGCGGGAGGGTTTCAATGAGCAGTTCTTC.

V and J are TRBV12-5 and TRBJ1-6; D gene uncertain. CDR1 and CDR2 (germline): LGHNT, FRNRAP. Trimming cost V 1 base and J 7 bases, with 8 bases left between them. The CDR3 is 14 amino acids. In DNA, the CDR3 is TGTGCTAGTGGTTTGGACAGTGAAAATTCACCCCTCCACTTT. It is translated as CASGLDSENSPLHF.

The chain links TRBV30 to TRBJ2-7; D uncertain. The CDR3 sequence is 14 residues long. The V and J ends lost 4 bases and 4 bases respectively, with 17 bases between them. Germline lookup yields CDR1 GTSNPN and CDR2 SVGIG (reference sequence). CDR3 DNA: TGTGCCTGGACGTGGGCAGGCTATCAATACGAGCAGTACTTC. Protein sequence: CAWTWAGYQYEQYF.

The chain recombines TRBV6-1 with TRBJ2-7, with TRBD1 matching over 7 bases. The germline V gene has CDR1 MNHNS and CDR2 SASEGT. Trimming took 5 bases from V and 4 from J; bases not matched to a gene: 8. The CDR3 is 14 residues long. Here the CDR3 DNA reads TGTGCCAGCAGTACAACCGGGACAGTATACGAGCAGTACGTC. Encoded protein: CASSTTGTVYEQYV.

This rearrangement joins TRBV5-4 to TRBJ2-6; tentative D call: TRBD1 (5 bases). CDR1 is SGHNT, CDR2 YYREEE, per germline (reference sequence). V lost 4 bases and J lost 4, with 21 bases in between. This CDR3 is 18 amino acids long. The CDR3 bases are TGTGCCAGCAGCACCATCAGGGTGAACTGGGTCGGGGCCAACGTCCTGACTTTC. It translates to CASSTIRVNWVGANVLTF.

The gene calls are TRBV4-2 and TRBJ2-7, with D hard to call. This CDR3 has 15 residues. Trimming pared 0 bases from V and 0 bases from J, leaving 9 bases between. Germline CDR1 reads LGHNA; CDR2 reads YNFKEQ. This chain's CDR3 is CASSQESGSSYEQYF. The CDR3 DNA reads TGTGCCAGCAGCCAAGAAAGTGGCTCCTCCTACGAGCAGTACTTC.

This chain joins TRBV5-4 and TRBJ2-6; the D gene is possibly TRBD1 (6 bases). Per the germline V gene, CDR1 is SGHNT and CDR2 is YYREEE (reference sequence). V lost 0 bases and J 0 bases, leaving 16 bases between the germline ends. CDR3 length equals 19 residues. This chain's CDR3 is CASSLAQGLIPSGANVLTF. The DNA for the CDR3 is TGTGCCAGCAGCTTGGCACAGGGTTTGATTCCCTCTGGGGCCAACGTCCTGACTTTC.

The rearrangement uses TRBV27 and TRBJ1-1; weak D call: TRBD1 (5 bases). Germline V gives CDR1 MNHEY, CDR2 SMNVEV (reference sequence). Trimming removed 2 bases from V and 0 bases from J, with 16 bases in between. The CDR3 has 17 residues. The CDR3 here is CASSLDGIGAVNTEAFF. CDR3 DNA sequence: TGTGCCAGCAGTTTAGATGGAATTGGGGCAGTGAACACTGAAGCTTTCTTT.